What follows is one T cell receptor beta chain and its context. As yet, its antigen is unknown. Sequenced by immunoSEQ multiplex PCR; TCRdb stores in-frame clones only, minus some. Of approximately 2,200,000 clones detected, about 92% appear once; the ten largest clones hold around 1.7%. The data belong to a study of shared clonotypes between healthy human individuals. Whole-study results and caveats: The rarefaction results pointed to incomplete sorted-subset sequencing despite large depth.

CDR3 length: 16 residues. V shed 3 bases and J 8 bases; nucleotides not matched to a gene: 9. The germline CDR1 and CDR2 sequences are SGDLS and YYNGEE. Positive CCR7 selection of CD45RO-negative cells yielded the naive CD8 cells, and terminally differentiated effector memory CD45RA+ cells were excluded. Donors, healthy HIV-negative adults, lacked recent acute infections or vaccinations. This TCR was sampled from a man aged 18 to 35 in good health. Some clones in this sample may be carry-over from other donors' samples. Sequenced material: naive CD8+ T cells from PBMCs. This chain uses TRBV9 with TRBJ2-3, with 13 bases lining up with TRBD2. Here the CDR3 DNA reads TGTGCCAGCAGCGCCGGACTAGCGGGAGTTGAGGGTACGCAGTATTTT. This translates into CASSAGLAGVEGTQYF.